This passage covers 32 T cell receptor beta chains from one sample sequenced in a study of vaccination effects on CD4 cells after COVID-19. These TCRs are of unknown antigen specificity. TCRdb keeps only in-frame clones here, not all; method: immunoSEQ multiplex PCR. The top ten clones hold roughly 3.6% of a sample with 35,000 to 45,000 clones, around 80% of them seen once. After more than 8 days in culture, the CD4+ T cells were isolated. SARS-CoV-2 infection was confirmed by PCR in the person between March and December 2020. Each participant received a vaccine that was either BNT162b2 or mRNA-1273, given as two doses. Specimen: CD4+ T cells from PBMCs cultured without peptide, collected after COVID-19 vaccination. The receptors were sampled from a human donor who had a prior SARS-CoV-2 infection.

There are a few counts of this clone. The V gene is TRBV19, the J gene TRBJ2-5; D gene unclear. Per the germline V gene, CDR1 is LNHDA and CDR2 is SQIVND (reference sequence). V was pared by 6 bases and J by 1 base, with 15 bases between. The CDR3 loop spans 15 amino acids. The CDR3 region has the DNA TGTGCCAGTAGCACAAGAGGACGGGCCCAAGAGACCCAGTACTTC. Its protein product is CASSTRGRAQETQYF.

This clone was observed a handful of times. The J gene is TRBJ2-7, the V gene TRBV7-9; D unresolved. The germline V gene encodes CDR1 SEHNR and CDR2 FQNEAQ (reference sequence). V was clipped by 4 bases and J by 1 base, with 11 bases between them. The CDR3 sequence is 14 residues long. CDR3 sequence: CASSSQSGSYEQYF. The CDR3 nucleotides read TGTGCCAGCAGCTCACAGTCCGGATCCTACGAGCAGTACTTC.

The sample holds a few counts of this clone. The V gene is TRBV4-1, the J gene TRBJ1-4; a possible D gene is TRBD1 (5 bases). Germline V gene sequence: CDR1 MGHRA, CDR2 YSYEKL. V was cut by 3 bases and J by 7 bases, with 9 bases left in between. The CDR3 is 13 amino acids. In DNA form, the CDR3 reads TGCGCCAGCAGCCAGTGGAGGGGTGAAAAACTGTTTTTT. It specifies CASSQWRGEKLFF.

There are a few counts of this clone. This rearrangement joins TRBV11-2 to TRBJ2-5; 8 positions match TRBD1. V was pared by 4 bases and J by 3 bases, with 4 bases of the junction left unmatched. The CDR3 is 14 residues long. Looked up from germline, CDR1 is SGHAT and CDR2 is FQNNGV. DNA for the CDR3: TGTGCCAGCAGCTCTAACAGGGGGAAAGAGACCCAGTACTTC. It is translated as CASSSNRGKETQYF.

V usage is TRBV28 and J usage is TRBJ2-7, with a weak D call TRBD2 (6 bases). CDR1 is MDHEN, CDR2 SYDVKM, per germline. This CDR3 region has 16 residues. Deletions cut 6 bases from V and 1 base from J, with 19 bases between. The CDR3 region has the DNA TGTGCCAGCAGCCCGGTCAATTCGGCGGGATCCTACGAGCAGTACTTC. Translating gives CASSPVNSAGSYEQYF.

The rearrangement links TRBV28 to TRBJ2-5, with 9 positions matching TRBD1. V shed 6 bases, J shed 4 bases, and the junction held 3 bases outside the gene matches. The CDR3 consists of 13 residues. Germline CDR1 MDHEN, CDR2 SYDVKM. CDR3 protein: CASSTGGRETQYF. The DNA for the CDR3 is TGTGCCAGCAGCACAGGGGGCAGAGAGACCCAGTACTTC.

V is TRBV6-6 and J is TRBJ2-5; tentatively, D is TRBD1 (6 bases). The CDR3 consists of 13 residues. Germline CDR1 MNHNY, CDR2 SVGAGI (reference sequence). Trimming took off 6 bases at V and 4 bases at J, with 12 bases between the two ends. The CDR3: CASSQQGGETQYF. The CDR3 DNA follows: TGTGCCAGCAGCCAACAGGGTGGAGAGACCCAGTACTTC.

The gene calls are TRBV11-2 and TRBJ1-2; 12 positions match TRBD1. V trimming: 6 bases; J trimming: 0 bases; junction bases outside the gene matches: 8. The CDR3 consists of 17 residues. Germline loops: CDR1 SGHAT, CDR2 FQNNGV. CDR3 loop: CASRRPGQGAANYGYTF. The CDR3, as DNA: TGTGCCAGCAGGCGGCCGGGACAGGGGGCGGCTAACTATGGCTACACCTTC.

V and J are TRBV5-4 and TRBJ2-7; 8 positions match TRBD2. The V gene's germline CDR1 is SGHNT and CDR2 YYREEE (reference sequence). The CDR3 spans 15 residues. J gave up 2 bases and V 4 bases, and 8 bases lay outside the gene matches. The CDR3 DNA reads as TGTGCCAGCAGCCCTTTAGCGGGGACTACCTACGAGCAGTACTTC. Its protein product is CASSPLAGTTYEQYF.

CDR3 bases: TGCGCCAGCAGCCATCTAGCCGCCAGCTCCTACAATGAGCAGTTCTTC. Amino acids: CASSHLAASSYNEQFF. The chain links TRBV4-1 to TRBJ2-1; weak D call: TRBD2 (5 bases). CDR1 is MGHRA and CDR2 is YSYEKL in the germline V gene. This CDR3 has 16 amino acids. Deletions cut 3 bases from V and 0 bases from J, with 12 bases between.

The V call is TRBV7-6, the J call TRBJ2-1; no definite D call. Germline V CDR1 and CDR2: SGHVS, FNYEAQ. Trimming left V 2 bases short and J 7 bases short, with 15 bases between. The CDR3 contains 15 residues. CDR3 DNA sequence: TGTGCCAGCAGCTTAAATTTATACCAAAATAATGAGCAGTTCTTC. It codes for CASSLNLYQNNEQFF.

This clone has just one count. The rearrangement uses TRBV5-1 and TRBJ1-4, with 7 positions matching TRBD1. CDR3 size: 15 residues. Per the germline V gene, CDR1 is SGHRS and CDR2 is YFSETQ. V dropped 6 bases and J dropped 7; count of bases not matched to a gene: 12. CDR3 amino acids: CASNIQGGFGEKLFF. The CDR3 DNA reads TGCGCCAGCAACATTCAGGGGGGGTTTGGTGAAAAACTGTTTTTT.

The chain has TRBV4-3 and TRBJ1-1; TRBD1 agrees at 8 bases. The ends lost 0 bases at V and 1 base at J; junction bases unmatched: 7. CDR1 and CDR2 from the germline V gene are LGHNA and YSLEER. The CDR3 has 17 residues. This chain's CDR3 is CASSQDVRQGANTEAFF. As DNA, the CDR3 is TGCGCCAGCAGCCAAGATGTCCGTCAGGGGGCGAACACTGAAGCTTTCTTT.

As concerns this clone: Relative to the germline gene, one junction end is altered; a read error may explain this. This chain connects TRBV6-2 or TRBV6-3 to TRBJ2-7; TRBD1 or TRBD2 may be the D gene (5 bases each). The CDR3 runs 15 residues. CDR1 and CDR2 (germline): MNHEY, SVGEGT. This CDR3 reads CASSYLWGRRDEQYF. The CDR3 nucleotides read TGTGCCAGCAGCTACTTATGGGGGAGAAGGGACGAGCAGTACTTC.

The V call is TRBV30, the J call TRBJ2-5, with unresolved D. The CDR3 covers 15 residues. Between the trimmed V and J ends, which lost 0 bases and 1 base, there was a span of 12 bases. Germline V gene lookup returns CDR1 GTSNPN and CDR2 SVGIG (reference sequence). The CDR3: CAWSVPGTRQETQYF. The CDR3 DNA sequence: TGTGCCTGGAGTGTACCCGGAACACGCCAAGAGACCCAGTACTTC.

Note on this clone: The sample has other DNA sequences that encode this CDR3 too. The rearrangement joins TRBV3-1 (or the pseudogene TRBV3-2) to TRBJ1-5, with a possible D match to TRBD1 (5 bases). Trimming pared 1 base from V and 4 bases from J, leaving 8 bases between. Germline CDR1 LGHDT, CDR2 YNNKEL (reference sequence). CDR3 length: 14 amino acids. The CDR3 DNA reads as TGTGCCAGCAGCCAAGCCCAGGGAAATCAGCCCCAGCATTTT. Translating it yields CASSQAQGNQPQHF.

The rearrangement uses TRBV2 and TRBJ1-3; D unresolved. CDR3 length: 12 residues. The V end was cut by 3 bases, the J end by 4 bases, with 4 bases between. Germline CDR1 reads SNHLY; CDR2 reads FYNNEI. In DNA form, the CDR3 reads TGTGCCAGCAGTGAGTACGGAAACACCATATATTTT. Protein product: CASSEYGNTIYF. The whole variable domain, remainder taken from reference TRBV2 and TRBJ1-3, is EPEVTQTPSHQVTQMGQEVILRCVPISNHLYFYWYRQILGQKVEFLVSFYNNEISEKSEIFDDQFSVERPDGSNFTLKIRSTKLEDSAMYFCASSEYGNTIYFGEGSWLTVV.

The chain has TRBV19 and TRBJ2-1; 7 bases fit TRBD2. V lost 6 bases, J lost 4 bases, and 9 bases stayed unmatched. The CDR3 totals 15 residues. Per the germline V gene, CDR1 is LNHDA and CDR2 is SQIVND (reference sequence). CDR3 sequence (DNA): TGTGCCAGTAGCCGACTCGGGGGGACTTACAATGAGCAGTTCTTC. Protein sequence: CASSRLGGTYNEQFF.

This chain joins TRBV24-1 and TRBJ2-1; D may be TRBD2 (6 bases). Germline CDR1 reads KGHDR; CDR2 reads SFDVKD. V was trimmed by 5 bases and J by 4 bases, leaving 14 bases between them. CDR3 length equals 15 residues. CDR3 loop: CATSVGGVGYNEQFF. The DNA for the CDR3 is TGTGCCACCAGTGTAGGAGGGGTGGGGTACAATGAGCAGTTCTTC.

The V and J genes are TRBV30 and TRBJ1-1, with TRBD1 identical over 11 bases. CDR3 length equals 17 residues. The ends lost 4 bases at V and 4 bases at J; junction bases unmatched: 14. Germline lookup yields CDR1 GTSNPN and CDR2 SVGIG (reference sequence). This CDR3 is CAWKEFGGTGGGTEAFF. For the CDR3, the DNA is TGTGCCTGGAAGGAGTTCGGGGGGACAGGGGGAGGCACTGAAGCTTTCTTT.

This chain connects TRBV5-1 to TRBJ1-1, with a weak D call TRBD1 (5 bases). Germline lookup yields CDR1 SGHRS and CDR2 YFSETQ. This CDR3 contains 15 residues. Trimming cost V 5 bases and J 4 bases, with 18 bases left between them. CDR3 amino acids: CASSQQSGGSTEAFF. The CDR3 DNA reads as TGCGCCAGCAGTCAACAGTCCGGGGGTTCCACTGAAGCTTTCTTT.

The rearrangement uses TRBV9 and TRBJ1-2; the D gene is possibly TRBD1 (5 bases). Germline CDR1 is SGDLS and CDR2 is YYNGEE. This CDR3 region has 14 residues. Trimming stripped 1 base from V and 3 bases from J, with 10 bases between. CDR3: CASSVSAGDYGYTF. CDR3 bases: TGTGCCAGCAGCGTAAGTGCGGGGGACTATGGCTACACCTTC.

V usage is TRBV12-3 or TRBV12-4 and J usage is TRBJ1-2; a weak D match, TRBD1 (6 bases). V was trimmed by 8 bases and J by 5 bases, leaving 12 bases between them. The CDR3 extends over 12 amino acids. In nucleotides, the CDR3 is TGTGCCAGCGGTCGGCAGGGGTATGGCTACACCTTC. Translated, it gives CASGRQGYGYTF.

The chain is built from TRBV21-1 and TRBJ2-2. TRBV21-1 is a known pseudogene. The CDR3 has 20 amino acids. CDR3: CASSVHSLLGGEGDTGELFF. DNA of the CDR3: TGTGCCAGCAGCGTACACTCGTTGTTGGGGGGCGAGGGTGACACCGGGGAGCTGTTTTTT.

J is TRBJ1-1 and V is TRBV27; D is ambiguous. V lost 6 bases, J lost 1 base, and 12 bases lay in between. The germline V gene has CDR1 MNHEY and CDR2 SMNVEV (reference sequence). The CDR3 covers 14 residues. Written as DNA, the CDR3 is TGTGCCAGCAGCCTCAACGGGGAGAACACTGAAGCTTTCTTT. It is translated as CASSLNGENTEAFF.

The chain employs TRBV5-8 and TRBJ1-4; TRBD1 might be the D (5 bases). Germline values: CDR1 SGHTS, CDR2 YDEGEE. Trimming pared 8 bases from V and 6 bases from J, leaving 17 bases between. This CDR3 has 14 residues. This chain's CDR3 is CASRRPVRDEKLFF. In DNA form, the CDR3 reads TGTGCCAGTAGACGCCCGGTCAGGGATGAAAAACTGTTTTTT.

This chain joins TRBV11-3 and TRBJ2-7, with D tentatively TRBD1 or TRBD2 (5 bases each). The CDR3 contains 15 residues. Germline V gene data show CDR1 as SGHNT and CDR2 as YENEEA. The V and J ends lost 1 base and 4 bases respectively, with 14 bases between them. The CDR3 DNA reads TGTGCCAGCAGCTTAGTTTCAGGGACGACTTACGAGCAGTACTTC. Translating it yields CASSLVSGTTYEQYF.

The CDR3 sequence is CASTSPATDTQYF. The CDR3, as DNA: TGTGCCAGCACGAGCCCAGCCACAGATACGCAGTATTTT. This chain joins TRBV6-5 and TRBJ2-3; D gene unclear. The CDR3 is 13 amino acids. Germline CDR1 is MNHEY and CDR2 is SVGAGI. V lost 7 bases and J 2 bases, leaving 10 bases between the germline ends.

The chain joins TRBV19 to TRBJ1-3; no clear D. The CDR3 sequence is 12 residues long. Germline-derived CDR1 and CDR2 are LNHDA and SQIVND (reference sequence). V was clipped by 6 bases and J by 0 bases, with 3 bases between them. CDR3 in DNA: TGTGCCAGTAGCCACTCTGGAAACACCATATATTTT. Translation gives CASSHSGNTIYF.

This clone was seen only once. This chain joins TRBV5-4 and TRBJ2-3; TRBD2 agrees at 10 bases. The CDR3 runs to 19 residues. The germline gives CDR1 SGHNT, CDR2 YYREEE (reference sequence). Unmatched junction bases numbered 13, after V lost 2 bases and J lost 1 base. CDR3 amino acids: CASSLPGLARWYGTDTQYF. The CDR3 bases are TGTGCCAGCAGCTTACCGGGACTAGCGCGATGGTACGGCACAGATACGCAGTATTTT.

This clone was seen only a few times. The J gene is TRBJ2-1, the V gene TRBV5-1; 8 bases align to TRBD2. Looked up from germline, CDR1 is SGHRS and CDR2 is YFSETQ. This CDR3 has 16 residues. Losses at the gene ends were 4 bases for V and 8 bases for J; bases not matched to a gene: 14. CDR3 sequence (DNA): TGCGCCAGCAGCGTCGTGGGCGGCGGGGGGTCGTATGAGCAGTTCTTC. Protein sequence: CASSVVGGGGSYEQFF.

The chain has TRBV5-4 and TRBJ2-5; D not resolved. With 5 bases removed from V and 2 bases from J, the gap between germline ends came to 10 bases. Germline CDR1 and CDR2: SGHNT and YYREEE (reference sequence). This CDR3 has 13 amino acids. CDR3 residues: CASRRTAQETQYF. In nucleotides, the CDR3 is TGTGCCAGCAGAAGGACGGCACAAGAGACCCAGTACTTC. The full variable domain, with the rest looked up from reference TRBV5-4 and TRBJ2-5, is ETGVTQSPTHLIKTRGQQVTLRCSSQSGHNTVSWYQQALGQGPQFIFQYYREEENGRGNFPPRFSGLQFPNYSSELNVNALELDDSALYLCASRRTAQETQYFGPGTRLLVL.